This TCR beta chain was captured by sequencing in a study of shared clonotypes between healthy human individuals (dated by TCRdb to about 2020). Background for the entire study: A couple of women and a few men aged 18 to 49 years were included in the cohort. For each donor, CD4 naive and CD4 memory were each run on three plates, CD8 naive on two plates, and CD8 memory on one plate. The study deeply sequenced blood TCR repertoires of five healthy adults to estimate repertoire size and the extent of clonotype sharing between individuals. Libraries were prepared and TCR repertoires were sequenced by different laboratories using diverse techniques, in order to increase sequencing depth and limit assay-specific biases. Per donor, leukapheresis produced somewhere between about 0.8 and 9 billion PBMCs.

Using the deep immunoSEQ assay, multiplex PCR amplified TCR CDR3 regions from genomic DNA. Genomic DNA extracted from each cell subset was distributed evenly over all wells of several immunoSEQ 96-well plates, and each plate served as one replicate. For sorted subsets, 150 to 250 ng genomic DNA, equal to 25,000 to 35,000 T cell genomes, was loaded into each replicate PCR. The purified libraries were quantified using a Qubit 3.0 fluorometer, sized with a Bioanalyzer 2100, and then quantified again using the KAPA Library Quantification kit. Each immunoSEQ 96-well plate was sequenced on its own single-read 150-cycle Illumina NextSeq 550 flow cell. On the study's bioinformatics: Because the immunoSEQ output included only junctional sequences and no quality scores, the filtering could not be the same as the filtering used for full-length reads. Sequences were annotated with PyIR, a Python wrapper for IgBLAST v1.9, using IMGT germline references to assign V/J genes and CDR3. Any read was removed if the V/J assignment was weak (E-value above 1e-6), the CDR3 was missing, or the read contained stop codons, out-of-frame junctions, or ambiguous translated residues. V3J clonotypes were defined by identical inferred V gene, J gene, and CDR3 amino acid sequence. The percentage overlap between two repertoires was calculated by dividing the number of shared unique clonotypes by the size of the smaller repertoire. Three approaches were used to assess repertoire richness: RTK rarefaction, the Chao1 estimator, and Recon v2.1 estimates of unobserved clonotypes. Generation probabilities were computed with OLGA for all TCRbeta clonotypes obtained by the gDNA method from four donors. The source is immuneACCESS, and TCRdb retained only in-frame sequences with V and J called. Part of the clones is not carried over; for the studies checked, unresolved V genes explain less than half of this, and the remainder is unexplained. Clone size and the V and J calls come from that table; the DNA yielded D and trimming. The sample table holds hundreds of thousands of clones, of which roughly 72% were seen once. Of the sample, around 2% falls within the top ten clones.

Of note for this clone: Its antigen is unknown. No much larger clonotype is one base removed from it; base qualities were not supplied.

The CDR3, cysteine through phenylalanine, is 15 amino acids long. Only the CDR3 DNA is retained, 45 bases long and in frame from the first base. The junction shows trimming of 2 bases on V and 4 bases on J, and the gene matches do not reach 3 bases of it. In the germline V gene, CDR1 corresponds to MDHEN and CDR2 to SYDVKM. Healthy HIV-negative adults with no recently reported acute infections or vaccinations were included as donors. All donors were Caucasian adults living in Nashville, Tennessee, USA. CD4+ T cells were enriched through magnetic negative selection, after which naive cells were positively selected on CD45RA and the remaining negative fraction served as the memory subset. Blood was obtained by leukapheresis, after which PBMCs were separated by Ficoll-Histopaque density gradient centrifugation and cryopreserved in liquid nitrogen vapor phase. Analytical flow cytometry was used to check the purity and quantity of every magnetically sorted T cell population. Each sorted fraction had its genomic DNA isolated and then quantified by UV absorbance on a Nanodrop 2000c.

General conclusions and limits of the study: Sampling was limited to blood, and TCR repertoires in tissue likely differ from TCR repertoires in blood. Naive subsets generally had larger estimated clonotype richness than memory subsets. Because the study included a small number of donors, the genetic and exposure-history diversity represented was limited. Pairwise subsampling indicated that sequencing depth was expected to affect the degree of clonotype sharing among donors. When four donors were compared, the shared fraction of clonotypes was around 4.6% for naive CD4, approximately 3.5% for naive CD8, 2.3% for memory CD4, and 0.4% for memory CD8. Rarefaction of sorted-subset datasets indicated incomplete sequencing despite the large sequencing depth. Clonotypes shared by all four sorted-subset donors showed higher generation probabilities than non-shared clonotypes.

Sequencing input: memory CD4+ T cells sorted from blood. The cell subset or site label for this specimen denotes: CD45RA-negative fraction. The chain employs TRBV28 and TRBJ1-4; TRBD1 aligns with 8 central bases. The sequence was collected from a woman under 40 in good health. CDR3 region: CASSLGTGVNEKLFF. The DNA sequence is TGTGCCAGCAGTTTAGGGACAGGAGTTAATGAAAAACTGTTTTTT.